What follows are 28 T cell receptor beta chains derived from one specimen sequenced in a study of T-cell memory formation after mild COVID-19 (TCRdb year 2021). The receptor library was made with 5' RACE. The instrument was an Illumina NovaSeq 6000. TCRdb reprocessed the public reads (quality trimming at Q25 with fastp, clone calling with MiXCR) and kept in-frame beta chains. Every entry covers one CDR3 protein and lists the most common genes and DNA from its rows. In all, the sample holds around 53,000 distinct CDR3 sequences, and 9% to 15% of those were seen once. The ten largest clones represent roughly a quarter of the sample. Sequenced input: PBMCs or a T cell subset sorted from them (not recorded which). The receptors shown here come from a man younger than 30 who had mild COVID-19 (a few samples of this study predate the infection). The sample titles of this study are shuffled in the database, so cell type and time point are left out; the donor was told from shared clones.

This clonotype was picked up a small number of times. The chain combines TRBV25-1 with TRBJ1-3; D remains unclear. The ends were cut back, 10 bases at V and 2 bases at J, with 12 bases in the middle. The length of the CDR3 is 13 residues. Germline CDR1 MGHDK, CDR2 SYGVNS. The CDR3 DNA reads as TGTGCCATCCAGGCCAGTACTGGAAACACCATATATTTT. Its protein is CAIQASTGNTIYF.

At least ten counts were recorded for this clonotype. DNA for the CDR3: TGTGCCAGCAGCAGTAGCGGGGGGCTCTACGAGCAGTACTTC. Translation gives CASSSSGGLYEQYF. The rearrangement joins TRBV7-8 to TRBJ2-7; 10 bases line up with TRBD2. The CDR3 sequence is 14 residues long. J gave up 3 bases and V 5 bases, and 4 bases lay outside the gene matches. Germline CDR1 and CDR2: SGHVS and FQNEAQ.

This clonotype showed up just a few times. V usage is TRBV11-2 and J usage is TRBJ2-7; D is possibly TRBD1 (5 bases). In germline, CDR1 is SGHAT, CDR2 FQNNGV. There are 14 residues in the CDR3. The V and J ends lost 3 bases and 4 bases respectively, with 13 bases between them. The CDR3 here is CASSFKGKRYEQYF. DNA of the CDR3: TGTGCCAGCAGCTTCAAGGGGAAGAGGTACGAGCAGTACTTC.

This clonotype appeared a few times. The V call is TRBV7-2, the J call TRBJ2-1; 7 nucleotides line up with TRBD2. The J segment lost 9 bases and the V segment lost 3 bases, leaving 8 bases of the junction unmatched. Germline V gives CDR1 SGHTA, CDR2 FQGNSA. The CDR3 length is 14 residues. The CDR3 nucleotides read TGTGCCAGCAGCTTCCTAGCGGTGACGGGTGAGCAGTTCTTC. Its translation is CASSFLAVTGEQFF.

The rearrangement links TRBV6-5 to TRBJ2-1, with D possibly called TRBD1 or TRBD2 (5 bases each). Germline V CDR1 and CDR2: MNHEY, SVGAGI. The V gene lost 8 bases and the J gene lost 2 bases, with 13 bases spanning the gap. This CDR3 is 14 amino acids long. Written as DNA, the CDR3 is TGTGCCAGCGCCCGGGACGCCGCCTACAATGAGCAGTTCTTC. This translates into CASARDAAYNEQFF.

This clonotype was seen a few times. V gene TRBV6-4 combines with J gene TRBJ2-7, with D perhaps matching TRBD2 (6 bases). Per the germline V gene, CDR1 is MRHNA and CDR2 is SNTAGT. Trimming shortened V by 10 bases and J by 4 bases, and 17 bases separated the two germline ends. The CDR3 length is 13 residues. CDR3 protein: CAKPRIGSYEQYV. The CDR3 DNA sequence: TGTGCCAAACCCAGGATCGGGAGTTACGAGCAGTACGTC.

This clonotype turned up a few times. The chain combines TRBV6-5 with TRBJ1-1, with 8 positions matching TRBD1. Germline V gene data show CDR1 as MNHEY and CDR2 as SVGAGI. The CDR3 consists of 14 residues. The V and J ends lost 5 bases and 6 bases, in that order; junction bases with no gene match: 8. CDR3 DNA sequence: TGTGCCAGCAGTGAGGACAGGGAGTATCCTGAAGCTTTCTTT. This translates into CASSEDREYPEAFF.

This clonotype was observed many times. This chain connects TRBV4-3 to TRBJ2-1; D is tentatively TRBD1 or TRBD2 (5 bases each). The CDR3 is made up of 17 amino acids. V dropped 0 bases and J dropped 0 bases, with 12 bases sitting between them. Germline lookup yields CDR1 LGHNA and CDR2 YSLEER. The CDR3 reads CASSQDGGPRSYNEQFF. In DNA, the CDR3 is TGCGCCAGCAGCCAAGATGGGGGACCGCGCTCCTACAATGAGCAGTTCTTC.

This clonotype was seen just once. The chain links TRBV20-1 to TRBJ2-5; D is possibly TRBD2 (5 bases). Germline assignment: CDR1 DFQATT and CDR2 SNEGSKA (reference sequence). The V end was cut by 6 bases, the J end by 5 bases, with 13 bases between. The CDR3 loop spans 12 amino acids. This CDR3 is CSAPVRVETQYF. In DNA, the CDR3 is TGCAGTGCCCCGGTGAGGGTGGAGACCCAGTACTTC.

This clonotype was counted only a few times. V gene TRBV4-3 combines with J gene TRBJ2-3, with 9 bases that match TRBD1. In germline, CDR1 is LGHNA, CDR2 YSLEER. The CDR3 covers 15 residues. V shed 1 base and J 3 bases; nucleotides not matched to a gene: 2. CDR3 in DNA: TGCGCCAGCAGCCAAGGAGGACAGGGGACAGATACGCAGTATTTT. Translation: CASSQGGQGTDTQYF.

This sequence joins TRBV7-9 and TRBJ2-2; D unclear. The germline V and J ends were trimmed by 0 bases and 13 bases, with 12 bases remaining between them. The CDR3 is 13 residues long. Germline CDR1 SEHNR, CDR2 FQNEAQ (reference sequence). This chain's CDR3 is CASSLARMGVLFF. CDR3 bases: TGTGCCAGCAGCTTAGCGCGAATGGGTGTGCTGTTTTTT.

The chain is built from TRBV7-2 and TRBJ1-4; D unresolved. Trimming left V 5 bases short and J 5 bases short, with 9 bases between. CDR1 is SGHTA, CDR2 FQGNSA, per germline. There are 13 residues in the CDR3. DNA for the CDR3: TGTGCCAGCAGCAGGGCTATCAATGAAAAACTGTTTTTT. Amino acids: CASSRAINEKLFF.

This sequence joins TRBV5-6 and TRBJ1-2; D remains ambiguous. The length of the CDR3 is 12 residues. CDR1 SGHDT and CDR2 YYEEEE come from the germline V gene. Trimming removed 1 base from V and 7 bases from J, with 8 bases in between. CDR3 in DNA: TGTGCCAGCAGCTTGTGGGAAAGTGGCTACACCTTC. Its protein is CASSLWESGYTF.

The gene calls are TRBV9 and TRBJ2-3; D is possibly TRBD2 (5 bases). Germline assignment: CDR1 SGDLS and CDR2 YYNGEE. This CDR3 is 13 amino acids long. V lost 3 bases to trimming and J lost 9 bases, with 14 bases between them. The CDR3 coding sequence is TGTGCCAGCAGCGCGAGGGCCCAACCCACGCAGTATTTT. It codes for CASSARAQPTQYF.

The chain employs TRBV15 and TRBJ2-3, with D possibly being TRBD1 or TRBD2 (5 bases each). Trimming took 1 base from V and 2 from J, leaving 13 bases between them. The CDR3 sequence is 16 residues long. Germline assignment: CDR1 LNHNV and CDR2 YYDKDF (reference sequence). The CDR3, as DNA: TGTGCCACCAGCAGAGGTCGGGGCCCTTACACAGATACGCAGTATTTT. Encoded protein: CATSRGRGPYTDTQYF.

The chain joins TRBV27 to TRBJ1-3; 9 bases line up with TRBD1. J was trimmed by 4 bases and V by 3 bases; bases with no gene match: 13. CDR1 and CDR2 from the germline V gene are MNHEY and SMNVEV (reference sequence). The CDR3 contains 18 residues. The CDR3 region is CASSLRDREHQGGNTIYF. The CDR3 nucleotides read TGTGCCAGCAGTTTGCGGGACAGGGAACATCAGGGAGGAAACACCATATATTTT.

This clonotype was found many times. The chain joins TRBV20-1 to TRBJ2-5; 7 nucleotides line up with TRBD2. V trimming: 3 bases; J trimming: 0 bases; junction bases outside the gene matches: 7. CDR3 length: 15 amino acids. Per germline, CDR1 DFQATT and CDR2 SNEGSKA (reference sequence). CDR3 region: CSASPRAGDQETQYF. Here the CDR3 DNA reads TGCAGTGCTAGTCCAAGGGCGGGGGACCAAGAGACCCAGTACTTC.

The genes are TRBV18 and TRBJ2-4; tentatively, D is TRBD1 or TRBD2 (6 bases each). Germline values: CDR1 KGHSH, CDR2 LQKENI. Trimming left V 2 bases short and J 7 bases short, with 18 bases between. The CDR3 extends over 16 amino acids. The CDR3 here is CASSPVPGGGRNIQYF. CDR3 nucleotides: TGTGCCAGCTCACCAGTACCCGGGGGCGGAAGGAACATTCAGTACTTC. The whole variable domain, filled in from reference TRBV18 and TRBJ2-4, reads NAGVMQNPRHLVRRRGQEARLRCSPMKGHSHVYWYRQLPEEGLKFMVYLQKENIIDESGMPKERFSAEFPKEGPSILRIQQVVRGDSAAYFCASSPVPGGGRNIQYFGAGTRLSVL.

This clonotype came up many times. The CDR3 bases are TGCGCCAGCAGCCAAGATCCCCTGATACAAGAGACCCAGTACTTC. Translating gives CASSQDPLIQETQYF. The chain links TRBV4-1 to TRBJ2-5; no clear D. The CDR3 sequence is 15 residues long. Germline-derived CDR1 and CDR2 are MGHRA and YSYEKL. V shed 0 bases and J shed 2 bases, with 10 bases lying between them.

This clonotype came up a few times. The V call is TRBV11-2, the J call TRBJ2-1, with a possible D match to TRBD2 (6 bases). This CDR3 has 11 amino acids. Trimming shortened V by 6 bases and J by 14 bases, and 14 bases separated the two germline ends. Germline lookup yields CDR1 SGHAT and CDR2 FQNNGV. This CDR3 is CASSSGGYKFF. The CDR3 DNA sequence: TGTGCCAGCAGTTCCGGGGGTTATAAGTTCTTC.

The rearrangement uses TRBV30 and TRBJ2-7; 7 positions match TRBD2. This CDR3 contains 15 residues. Germline assignment: CDR1 GTSNPN and CDR2 SVGIG (reference sequence). V gave up 2 bases and J gave up 3 bases; unmatched junction bases: 10. CDR3 amino acids: CAWSSGSGTYYEQYF. The CDR3 region has the DNA TGTGCCTGGAGTAGTGGCAGCGGGACCTACTACGAGCAGTACTTC.

The rearrangement joins TRBV14 to TRBJ1-1, with D possibly being TRBD1 (6 bases). There are 14 residues in the CDR3. CDR1 and CDR2 from the germline V gene are SGHDN and FVKESK. Trimming stripped 7 bases from V and 3 bases from J, with 15 bases between. The CDR3 loop reads CASTRQAVDTEAFF. The CDR3 DNA reads TGTGCCAGCACCCGACAGGCGGTCGACACTGAAGCTTTCTTT.

This clonotype was seen more than once but under ten times. This sequence joins TRBV6-2 or TRBV6-3 and TRBJ1-3, with D hard to call. Germline values: CDR1 MNHEY, CDR2 SVGEGT. The CDR3 length is 15 residues. V lost 8 bases and J lost 0, with 14 bases in between. The CDR3 nucleotides read TGTGCCAGCGGGCGGAGGAGATCCTCTGGAAACACCATATATTTT. This translates into CASGRRRSSGNTIYF.

This clonotype occurred a few times. The chain joins TRBV27 to TRBJ1-1; 9 bases are shared with TRBD1. Per the germline V gene, CDR1 is MNHEY and CDR2 is SMNVEV (reference sequence). Losses at the gene ends were 2 bases for V and 4 bases for J; bases not matched to a gene: 2. The CDR3 contains 14 residues. CDR3 loop: CASSLATGGTEAFF. Here the CDR3 DNA reads TGTGCCAGCAGTTTAGCGACAGGGGGCACTGAAGCTTTCTTT.

This clonotype has ten or more counts. V is TRBV7-8 and J is TRBJ1-5; D is uncertain. The CDR3 totals 14 residues. CDR1 is SGHVS, CDR2 FQNEAQ, per germline. The ends were cut back, 4 bases at V and 4 bases at J, with 11 bases in the middle. The CDR3 reads CASSSAGGNQPQHF. Written as DNA, the CDR3 is TGTGCCAGCAGCTCGGCGGGTGGGAATCAGCCCCAGCATTTT.

The chain uses TRBV9 and TRBJ2-2; TRBD2 matches 11 bases. J gave up 4 bases and V 4 bases, and 6 bases lay outside the gene matches. Germline V lookup: CDR1 SGDLS, CDR2 YYNGEE. The CDR3 contains 16 residues. The CDR3 DNA is TGTGCCAGCAGCCCCTCGGGACTAGCGGCCACCGGGGAGCTGTTTTTT. Amino acid sequence: CASSPSGLAATGELFF.

This clonotype was observed a handful of times. The V call is TRBV20-1, the J call TRBJ1-2; D remains unclear. V lost 0 bases and J 10 bases, leaving 12 bases between the germline ends. CDR3 length: 12 residues. Germline V gene sequence: CDR1 DFQATT, CDR2 SNEGSKA (reference sequence). Written as DNA, the CDR3 is TGCAGTGCTAGAGATTCCGGGGTCTACTACACCTTC. It codes for CSARDSGVYYTF.

This clonotype has only a few counts. The V gene is TRBV2, the J gene TRBJ2-2, with 8 bases matching TRBD1. This CDR3 has 15 amino acids. The trim removed 6 bases at V and 5 bases at J, leaving 8 bases unmatched. The germline CDR1 and CDR2 sequences are SNHLY and FYNNEI. This CDR3 is CASSDDRGLTGELFF. The DNA for the CDR3 is TGTGCCAGCAGCGATGACAGGGGTTTAACCGGGGAGCTGTTTTTT.